One and the same sample provided the 7 T cell receptor beta chains below, sequenced in a study of blood T cell repertoires in COVID-19. The assay was immunoSEQ multiplex PCR, and TCRdb's table has in-frame clones only and misses some. The sample lists over 130,000 clones; more than 65% were seen once. The material sequenced was peripheral blood. These receptors were taken from a human donor in a cohort sampled during active COVID-19.

The rearrangement links TRBV30 to TRBJ1-1; D not certain. V was pared by 2 bases and J by 8 bases, with 18 bases between. The CDR3 loop spans 14 amino acids. Germline loops: CDR1 GTSNPN, CDR2 SVGIG (reference sequence). The CDR3 is CAWSLRHTKWEAFF. The DNA for the CDR3 is TGTGCCTGGAGTCTAAGACACACAAAATGGGAAGCTTTCTTT.

This chain connects TRBV18 to TRBJ2-3; possibly TRBD1 for D (5 bases). Trimming pared 4 bases from V and 3 bases from J, leaving 11 bases between. Germline V gives CDR1 KGHSH, CDR2 LQKENI. The CDR3 sequence is 14 residues long. The CDR3 spells CASSLSRGTDTQYF. CDR3 nucleotides: TGTGCCAGCTCACTCTCTAGGGGAACAGATACGCAGTATTTT.

This clone has a handful of counts. V usage is TRBV18 and J usage is TRBJ2-7; TRBD1 is a possible D gene (6 bases). The CDR3 extends over 16 amino acids. V dropped 3 bases and J dropped 0 bases, with 15 bases sitting between them. Germline lookup yields CDR1 KGHSH and CDR2 LQKENI. The CDR3 DNA is TGTGCCAGCTCACCTAAACAGGGCCGAACCTCCTACGAGCAGTACTTC. It translates to CASSPKQGRTSYEQYF.

The rearrangement uses TRBV14 and TRBJ2-7; tentative D call: TRBD1 (6 bases). Germline lookup yields CDR1 SGHDN and CDR2 FVKESK. The CDR3 runs 14 residues. V dropped 4 bases and J dropped 4 bases, with 14 bases sitting between them. CDR3 sequence (DNA): TGTGCCAGCAGCCTTTACAGGGAGACGTACGAGCAGTACTTC. It encodes CASSLYRETYEQYF. The full variable domain, completed using reference TRBV14 and TRBJ2-7, is EAGVTQFPSHSVIEKGQTVTLRCDPISGHDNLYWYRRVMGKEIKFLLHFVKESKQDESGMPNNRFLAERTGGTYSTLKVQPAELEDSGVYFCASSLYRETYEQYFGPGTRLTVT.

This clone was counted once. The V gene is TRBV29-1, the J gene TRBJ2-5; a weak D match, TRBD1 (5 bases). The germline V and J ends were trimmed by 0 bases and 0 bases, with 14 bases remaining between them. The CDR3 is 16 residues long. CDR1 is SQVTM and CDR2 is ANQGSEA in the germline V gene. CDR3 nucleotide sequence: TGCAGCGTTGAAGAAGGGGCCGGGCGGTACCAAGAGACCCAGTACTTC. As protein: CSVEEGAGRYQETQYF.

This chain joins TRBV28 and TRBJ1-2, with 8 bases fitting TRBD1. The CDR3 length is 15 residues. The junction had 15 bases not matched to a gene; V was cut back by 6 bases and J by 9 bases. Germline V CDR1 and CDR2: MDHEN, SYDVKM. The CDR3 DNA sequence: TGTGCCAGCAGACCTACGCCCGACAGGGGATTTCGCTACACCTTC. It translates to CASRPTPDRGFRYTF.

In this sample, this clone turned up a few times. V gene TRBV5-5 combines with J gene TRBJ1-2; 9 bases are shared with TRBD1. The CDR3 runs 14 residues. J gave up 2 bases and V 5 bases, and 4 bases lay outside the gene matches. Germline V lookup: CDR1 SGHKS, CDR2 YYEKEE (reference sequence). DNA of the CDR3: TGTGCCAGCAGGACCGGGACAGGGAACTATGGCTACACCTTC. Its translation is CASRTGTGNYGYTF.